This T cell receptor (beta chain) is from a study of T cells in Graves' hyperthyroidism and ophthalmopathy. Worth noting for this clonotype: The junction does not match germline at one end; this may be a read error.

A roughly 10 ml volume of fresh peripheral blood provided the PBMCs. The CDR3 regions of TCR beta were amplified from RNA transcripts. First-round RT-PCR with HTBI primers amplified the TCR CDR3 region. Via MiXCR, TCRdb re-called the multiplex PCR reads, giving one row per CDR3 protein. The sample lists hundreds of thousands of distinct CDR3 sequences, roughly 16% occurring once. Germline V gene sequence: CDR1 LNHDA, CDR2 SQIVND (reference sequence). This CDR3 region has 15 residues. The rearrangement joins TRBV19 to TRBJ2-1, with TRBD2 matching over 7 bases. The sequence derives from a woman in her forties with Graves' ophthalmopathy. The specimen sequenced was blood. The CDR3 DNA follows: TGTACCAGTACCCCTGGGCGGGAGAGAAGGAATGAGCAGTTCTTC. It yields the protein CTSTPGRERRNEQFF. The entire variable domain, with the rest obtained from reference TRBV19 and TRBJ2-1, is as follows: DGGITQSPKYLFRKEGQNVTLSCEQNLNHDAMYWYRQDPGQGLRLIYYSQIVNDFQKGDIAEGYSVSREKKESFPLTVTSAQKNPTAFYLCTSTPGRERRNEQFFGPGTRLTVL.